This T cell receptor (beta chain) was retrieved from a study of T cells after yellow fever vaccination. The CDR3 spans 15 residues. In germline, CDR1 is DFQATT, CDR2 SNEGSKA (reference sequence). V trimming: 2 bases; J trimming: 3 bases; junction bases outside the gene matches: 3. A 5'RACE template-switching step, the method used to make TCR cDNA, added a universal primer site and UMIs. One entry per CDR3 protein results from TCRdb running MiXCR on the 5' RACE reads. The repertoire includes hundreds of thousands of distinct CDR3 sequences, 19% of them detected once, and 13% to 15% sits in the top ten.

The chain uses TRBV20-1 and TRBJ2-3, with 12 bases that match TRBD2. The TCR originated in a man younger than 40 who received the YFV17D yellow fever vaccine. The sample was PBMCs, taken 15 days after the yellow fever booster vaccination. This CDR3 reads CSARSLAGGTDTQYF. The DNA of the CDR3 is TGCAGTGCTAGAAGTCTAGCGGGAGGGACAGATACGCAGTATTTT.